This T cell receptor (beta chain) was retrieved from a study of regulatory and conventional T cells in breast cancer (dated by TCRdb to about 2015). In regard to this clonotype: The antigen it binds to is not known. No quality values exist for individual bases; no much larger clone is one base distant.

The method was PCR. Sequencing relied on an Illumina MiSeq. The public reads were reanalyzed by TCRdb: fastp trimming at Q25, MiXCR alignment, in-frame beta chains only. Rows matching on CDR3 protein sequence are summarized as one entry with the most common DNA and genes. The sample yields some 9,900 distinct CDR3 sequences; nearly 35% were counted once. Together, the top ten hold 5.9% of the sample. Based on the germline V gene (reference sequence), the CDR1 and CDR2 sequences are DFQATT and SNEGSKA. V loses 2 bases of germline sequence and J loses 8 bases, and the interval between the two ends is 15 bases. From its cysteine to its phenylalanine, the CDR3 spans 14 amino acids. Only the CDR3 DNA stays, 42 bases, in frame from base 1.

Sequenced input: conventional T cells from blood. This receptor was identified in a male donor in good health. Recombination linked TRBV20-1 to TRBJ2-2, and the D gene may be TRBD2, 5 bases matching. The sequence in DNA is TGCAGTGCTAGACAGGCAGAGGGATTGGGGGAGCTGTTTTTT. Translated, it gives CSARQAEGLGELFF.